This T cell receptor (beta chain) emerged from a study of glioma-infiltrating T cells after dendritic cell vaccination. Whole-study results and caveats: Complete blood and tumor specimen sets were limited to few patients.

The CDR3 covers 16 residues. V gave up 0 bases and J gave up 0 bases, with 10 bases separating them. Germline CDR1 SGHDT, CDR2 YYEEEE. The table came from immunoSEQ multiplex PCR; TCRdb's copy has only in-frame clones and leaves some out. The top ten hold 3.2% of the sample, which has about 87,000 clones, around 90% seen once. On this clone itself: Its antigen is unidentified.

The chain uses TRBV5-6 and TRBJ1-3; tentative D call: TRBD1 (5 bases). The source of this sequence is a human donor with glioblastoma. The sample in question was blood, obtained before dendritic cell vaccination. The CDR3 reads CASSLGQLFSGNTIYF. The DNA of the CDR3 is TGTGCCAGCAGCTTGGGACAGCTTTTCTCTGGAAACACCATATATTTT.